These T cell receptor beta chains were read from a single sample in a study of technical replicates of blood from a handful of donors. Only in-frame clones appear in the TCRdb table, and some are missing; sequencing was by immunoSEQ multiplex PCR. The sample lists about 68,000 clones; 95% to 97% were seen once. The specimen was T cells isolated from PBMCs. The receptors derive from a human donor in good health. CDR3s include the opening cysteine and the closing phenylalanine or tryptophan. A D gene is named only where the DNA matches it firmly. Only part of the rows carry a size: once, few, many, or a class if the clone is expanded.

.	TRBJ1-1	.	TRBV18	TGTGCCAGCTCACCCCGCCTTAGGGGAGGAATTGACGCTTTCTTT	CASSPRLRGGIDAFF
.	TRBJ2-2	.	TRBV4-3	TGCGCCAGCAGCCAAGATGGCCCCGGCGGCGAGAACACCGGGGAGCTGTTTTTT	CASSQDGPGGENTGELFF
TRBD1	TRBJ1-1	.	TRBV30	TGTGCCTGGAGTATGGGGACAGTGAACACTGAAGCTTTCTTT	CAWSMGTVNTEAFF
.	TRBJ1-1	.	TRBV5-1	TGCGCCAGCAGCTTTCCGCGGGGAGGGAGCACTGAAGCTTTCTTT	CASSFPRGGSTEAFF
.	TRBJ1-1	.	TRBV28	TGTGCCAGCAGCACAGGACCACTCTCGGCTTTCTTT	CASSTGPLSAFF
.	TRBJ2-1	.	TRBV27	TGTGCCAGCAGTTTAAAAGGGGCCTACAATGAGCAGTTCTTC	CASSLKGAYNEQFF
TRBD1	TRBJ1-5	.	TRBV28	TGTGCCAGCAGTTTGACAGGGGGTTTCAATCAGCCCCAGCATTTT	CASSLTGGFNQPQHF
.	TRBJ2-7	.	TRBV6-6	TGTGCCAGCAGTTACTCGAAGGCTAGCTCCTACGAGCAGTACTTC	CASSYSKASSYEQYF
TRBD1	TRBJ2-7	.	TRBV7-2	TGTGCCAGCAGTTACCAGGACAGGGGGCTTGGTGAGCAGTACTTC	CASSYQDRGLGEQYF
.	TRBJ2-1	.	TRBV10-3	TGTGCCATCCGGCGGGAGAGGGGGTACAATGAGCAGTTCTTC	CAIRRERGYNEQFF
TRBD1	TRBJ1-2	.	TRBV6-5	TGTGCCAGCAGTTCCCAACAGGGGGCGGATGGCTACACCTTC	CASSSQQGADGYTF
.	TRBJ2-5	once	TRBV7-2	TGTGCCAGCAGCTTAGCGCTGGGGGACACTCAAGAGACCCAGTACTTC	CASSLALGDTQETQYF
TRBD1	TRBJ2-7	.	TRBV14	TGTGCCAGCAGTCAATCAGACAGGGAGACCTACGAGCAGTACTTC	CASSQSDRETYEQYF
.	TRBJ2-7	.	TRBV11-2	TGTGCCAGCAGAAAGCCGGGACTGTCGTGGTACGAGCAGTACTTC	CASRKPGLSWYEQYF
TRBD1	TRBJ1-2	.	TRBV7-2	TGTGCCAGCGGGACAGGGACCCATGGCTACACCTTC	CASGTGTHGYTF
.	TRBJ1-4	.	TRBV7-9	TGTGCCAGCAGCTTGAACACAGGGAGTGAAAAACTGTTTTTT	CASSLNTGSEKLFF
.	TRBJ2-2	.	TRBV28	TGTGCCAGCAGCTCAAGGGGGTACACCGGGGAGCTGTTTTTT	CASSSRGYTGELFF
TRBD2	TRBJ2-7	.	TRBV11-2	TGTGCCAGCAGCACCCAACTAGCGGGAGGATACGAGCAGTACTTC	CASSTQLAGGYEQYF
.	TRBJ1-4	.	TRBV10-3	TGTGCCATCAGTGACGAGCCGGGTAAGGAGGAAAAACTGTTTTTT	CAISDEPGKEEKLFF
TRBD1	TRBJ1-4	.	TRBV30	TGTGCCTGGAGAGTTAGACAGGGACTTACTAATGAAAAACTGTTTTTT	CAWRVRQGLTNEKLFF
.	TRBJ1-2	.	TRBV19	TGTGCCAGTAGTATATACGAGTGGGGCAGGGGAGGGGGCTACACCTTC	CASSIYEWGRGGGYTF
.	TRBJ1-1	.	TRBV19	TGTGCCAGTAGTACCTCGAAGGGGACTGAAGCTTTCTTT	CASSTSKGTEAFF
.	TRBJ2-1	.	TRBV19	TGTGCCAGTAGTATAGCTGATCCTGTGACTCTCTACAATGAGCAGTTCTTC	CASSIADPVTLYNEQFF
.	TRBJ1-1	.	TRBV5-5	TGTGCCAGCAGCTTGGGTTACGAGGGGAGGATGGGCACTGAAGCTTTCTTT	CASSLGYEGRMGTEAFF
.	TRBJ2-3	.	TRBV6-1	TGTGCCAGCAGACTCGACTTCGGGAGAGCAGATACGCAGTATTTT	CASRLDFGRADTQYF
.	TRBJ2-7	.	TRBV28	TGTGCCAGCAGCCCCCCGAGAGGCCCGCTTGGCGAGCAGTACTTC	CASSPPRGPLGEQYF
.	TRBJ2-3	once	TRBV2	TGTGCCACAGGACAAGAGAGCACAGATACGCAGTATTTT	CATGQESTDTQYF
TRBD1	TRBJ1-2	.	TRBV7-3	TGTGCCAGCAGCACAGGGGTGGAGGGCGGCTACACCTTC	CASSTGVEGGYTF
TRBD1	TRBJ1-1	.	TRBV9	TGTGCCAGCAGCGCCGGGACAGCGAACACTGAAGCTTTCTTT	CASSAGTANTEAFF
.	TRBJ1-1	.	TRBV10-3	TGTGCCATCAAGAGGGATCACACTGAAGCTTTCTTT	CAIKRDHTEAFF
.	TRBJ2-3	.	TRBV5-1	TGCGCCAGCAGGGACAGCTACCTTAGCACAGATACGCAGTATTTT	CASRDSYLSTDTQYF
TRBD2	TRBJ2-7	.	TRBV6-1	TGTGCCAGCAGGAAGGGACTACCTATGTCCTACGAGCAGTACTTC	CASRKGLPMSYEQYF
.	TRBJ1-5	once	TRBV19	TGTGCCACTCGAACTGGCGGTATTCAGCCCCAGCATTTT	CATRTGGIQPQHF
.	TRBJ1-5	.	TRBV6-4	TGTGCCAGCAGTGGGGGGGAAAATCAGCCCCAGCATTTT	CASSGGENQPQHF
.	TRBJ1-2	once	TRBV7-2	TGTGCCAGCAGCTTAGAACACAGAAACTATGGCTACACCTTC	CASSLEHRNYGYTF
TRBD2	TRBJ2-7	.	TRBV12-5	TGTGCTAGCGGGCCGCGGTGGGAGGGATACGAGCAGTACTTC	CASGPRWEGYEQYF
.	TRBJ2-5	.	TRBV9	TGTGCCAGCAGCCCCACGGCCGTGCGGTCGGAGACCCAGTACTTC	CASSPTAVRSETQYF
TRBD1	TRBJ2-5	.	TRBV6-1	TGTGCCAGCAGTCCCACCGGACAGGTGGGGGAGACCCAGTACTTC	CASSPTGQVGETQYF
TRBD2	TRBJ2-1	.	TRBV29-1	TGCAGCGTTGAACGGACTAGCGGGGGAGATGAGCAGTTCTTC	CSVERTSGGDEQFF
TRBD1	TRBJ1-2	once	TRBV4-3	TGCGCCAGCAGCCAAGGGACAGGCGCTAACTATGGCTACACCTTC	CASSQGTGANYGYTF
.	TRBJ1-5	.	TRBV9	TGTGCCAGCAGCGGAGCAGGGCCCCATCAGCCCCAGCATTTT	CASSGAGPHQPQHF
.	TRBJ2-1	.	TRBV30	TGTGCCTGGAGTGTACATCATGAGCAGTTCTTC	CAWSVHHEQFF
TRBD2	TRBJ2-5	.	TRBV4-2	TGTGCCAGCAGCCAAGCTAGCGGGAGTTCCGAGACCCAGTACTTC	CASSQASGSSETQYF
.	TRBJ1-2	.	TRBV7-2	TGTGCCAGCAGCCCTAAAGTCGGGGTCTATGGCTACACCTTC	CASSPKVGVYGYTF
TRBD1	TRBJ2-5	.	TRBV4-2	TGTGCCAGCAGCCACCCGGGACAGGGGCAAGAGACCCAGTACTTC	CASSHPGQGQETQYF
TRBD2	TRBJ2-7	.	TRBV7-2	TGTGCCAGCAGCTTATGGCTAGCGGGAGAACTCGAGCAGTACTTC	CASSLWLAGELEQYF
.	TRBJ2-7	.	TRBV28	TGTGCCAGCGGGGACACCTCCTACGAGCAGTACTTC	CASGDTSYEQYF
.	TRBJ1-1	.	TRBV30	TGTGCCTGGAGCGCGTGGGGCCCGAACACTGAAGCTTTCTTT	CAWSAWGPNTEAFF
.	TRBJ1-4	.	TRBV5-6	TGTGCCAGCAGCTTGACGGGGATGAGTAATGAAAAACTGTTTTTT	CASSLTGMSNEKLFF